This T cell receptor beta chain emerged from a study of siplizumab effects on memory and regulatory T cells. Germline V CDR1 and CDR2: MNHEY, SVGAGI. Trimming cost V 8 bases and J 0 bases, with 17 bases left between them. This CDR3 has 15 residues. Generated by immunoSEQ multiplex PCR, the TCRdb table keeps only in-frame clones and is missing some. The data show under 140,000 clones, more than 90% seen once. This clonotype was obtained from a human donor in good health. V and J are TRBV6-5 and TRBJ2-7; D is ambiguous. Sequences were obtained from CD4+ T cells sorted from blood. The CDR3 loop is CASSAGVPSSYEQYF. The CDR3 DNA follows: TGTGCCAGCTCGGCCGGCGTCCCAAGCTCCTACGAGCAGTACTTC.